The T cell receptor beta chain described here comes from a study of a mutant IDH1 vaccine in newly diagnosed glioma. Across the whole study: Week 35 held visit V12, while week 47 held visit V13.

In the case of this clone: The antigen remains undetermined.

Here immunoSEQ multiplex PCR was the method, and the copy in TCRdb shows in-frame clones only, minus some. Here the sample spans tens of thousands of clones, 80% to 85% being singletons. The ends were cut back, 3 bases at V and 0 bases at J, with 9 bases in the middle. The CDR3 spans 14 residues. Germline V gene sequence: CDR1 SQVTM, CDR2 ANQGSEA. Indicated time point: week 35, safety follow-up. The vaccine gave 300 ug of a 20-mer mutant IDH1 peptide subcutaneously per dose. The chain employs TRBV29-1 and TRBJ2-1; D remains unclear. This sample comprised PBMCs, obtained from a glioma patient whose treatment included an IDH1 peptide vaccine. The source is a young man with glioma. CDR3: CSVEMLSSYNEQFF. CDR3 coding DNA: TGCAGCGTTGAGATGCTTAGCTCCTACAATGAGCAGTTCTTC.